This entry is about one T cell receptor beta chain. Its specific antigen is unknown. No much larger clone exists at a distance of one base, and base qualities are not known. One collaborating source in Seattle enrolled patients during active infection and followed them longitudinally through the course of disease. The collaborating institutions used their own protocols to collect whole blood in K2EDTA tubes. For TCRbeta analysis, collaborators shipped samples in one of three forms: frozen whole blood, isolated PBMCs, or DNA extracted from either of those sample types. TCRbeta CDR3 regions were amplified from genomic DNA by means of the immunoSEQ Assay, a bias-controlled multiplex PCR. For the original study's pipeline: Within the assay, amplification of reference gene primers was used to estimate how many nucleated cells each sample contained. To quantify the absolute abundance of each unique TCRbeta CDR3 rearrangement, sequence reads were collapsed and filtered. For each sample, productive Simpson clonality was calculated as the square root of Simpson's diversity index across productive rearrangements. TCRdb holds this immuneACCESS table with in-frame rearrangements only. Some clones are missing; in checked studies, unresolved V genes explain under half, and the rest has no known cause. V and J calls and clone size follow that table, whereas D and trimming were derived from the DNA. This sample comprises fewer than 350,000 clones, roughly 87% of them detected only once. Approximately 9.4% of the sample is taken by the ten largest.

These data come from a study of blood T cell repertoires in COVID-19 (dated by TCRdb to about 2020). Study-wide context: Collaborator samples came from the United States, Italy and Spain and covered acute and convalescent phases of COVID-19. The material from the prospective study consisted of cDNA or gDNA derived from T cells, B-cell-depleted T cells, or PBMCs. The dataset comprised deeply sampled blood TCRbeta repertoires from subjects exposed to, actively infected with, or recovered from COVID-19. The repertoires were released in a freely available public database meant as a resource for research on the immune response to SARS-CoV-2. The samples were drawn from two sources: the first 160 participants of the ongoing ImmuneRACE study, and 950 to 1,500 subjects contributed by 6 global collaborators. A de-identified subject ID, COVID-19 status, age in years and sex were almost always included in the sample metadata. Where available, HLA class I and class II types were taken from metadata supplied by the sample provider and were not determined by assay-based typing.

The research as a whole found: The amount of clinical and demographic metadata varied by source and participant and was provided uncurated.

The sequence was obtained from a man aged 25-45 years with COVID-19, enrolled during active disease. The specimen was peripheral blood.

CDR3 region: CASSLGKQVQGGANVLTF. The DNA sequence is given as TGTGCCAGCAGCTTGGGAAAGCAGGTCCAGGGTGGGGCCAACGTCCTGACTTTC. The sequence is built from TRBV5-4 and TRBJ2-6; the D region possibly corresponds to TRBD1 (5 bases align). The germline V gene (reference sequence) sets CDR1 to SGHNT and CDR2 to YYREEE. The CDR3, cysteine through phenylalanine, is 18 amino acids long. The kept DNA is CDR3 alone, 54 bases in frame from the first base. Cut back by 0 bases and 3 bases, the V and J ends lie 16 bases apart. Supplemented by the reference TRBV5-4 and TRBJ2-6 proteins around the CDR3, the complete variable domain is ETGVTQSPTHLIKTRGQQVTLRCSSQSGHNTVSWYQQALGQGPQFIFQYYREEENGRGNFPPRFSGLQFPNYSSELNVNALELDDSALYLCASSLGKQVQGGANVLTFGAGSRLTVL.